The clone carrying this T cell receptor beta chain has more than one count but fewer than ten. Antigen: not known. This sample is part of a study of response to subunit inactivated influenza vaccine. Findings and limits, study-wide: Each seasonal flu vaccination may recruit only limited new T cells, authors suggested.

TCRdb re-derived calls from the RT-PCR reads in MiXCR, one entry per CDR3 protein. Among some 800,000 distinct CDR3 sequences listed, around 20% were seen once. V trimming: 6 bases; J trimming: 5 bases; junction bases outside the gene matches: 5. CDR3 size: 14 residues. This chain uses TRBV12-3 or TRBV12-4 with TRBJ1-4, with 8 bases identical to TRBD1. The receptor was isolated from a man aged 50 to 59 who received an inactivated influenza vaccine. The sequencing used PBMCs from blood, collected around 5 days after vaccination. The CDR3 protein is CASSLTGVNEKLFF. The DNA of the CDR3 is TGTGCCAGCAGCCTGACAGGGGTAAATGAAAAACTGTTTTTT.